The 10 T cell receptor beta chains listed next were all sequenced from one sample in a study of neurological immune-mediated disorders. TCRdb re-analysed the 5' RACE reads in MiXCR, keeping a single row per CDR3 protein. The sample lists about 84,000 distinct CDR3 sequences, about 4% seen once, with approximately 5.7% in the top ten. Time point in this sample: longitudinal time-point 3. Sequencing input: PBMCs. Receptors were obtained from a woman aged 60-75 years with multiple sclerosis.

As to this clonotype: A much bigger clone sits one base away, suggesting this may be a read error. The chain combines TRBV27 with TRBJ2-1; TRBD2 agrees at 7 bases. CDR1 is MNHEY, CDR2 SMNVEV, per germline (reference sequence). The CDR3 contains 14 residues. V was clipped by 4 bases and J by 9 bases; unmatched bases: 9. The CDR3 region has the DNA TGTGCCAGCAGTTCCCTAAGACTAGCCAGTGAGCAGTTCTTC. Translating it yields CASSSLRLASEQFF.

This clonotype was observed many times. The genes are TRBV18 and TRBJ1-1; maybe TRBD1 (6 bases). CDR3 length equals 16 residues. CDR1 and CDR2 (germline): KGHSH, LQKENI. Trimming cost V 5 bases and J 0 bases, with 16 bases left between them. CDR3 amino acids: CASSFNPGQMNTEAFF. The DNA of the CDR3 is TGTGCCAGCTCATTCAACCCGGGACAAATGAACACTGAAGCTTTCTTT. The full variable domain, its missing parts supplied by reference TRBV18 and TRBJ1-1, is NAGVMQNPRHLVRRRGQEARLRCSPMKGHSHVYWYRQLPEEGLKFMVYLQKENIIDESGMPKERFSAEFPKEGPSILRIQQVVRGDSAAYFCASSFNPGQMNTEAFFGQGTRLTVV.

The chain has TRBV2 and TRBJ2-1, with 13 bases matching TRBD2. The CDR3 spans 15 residues. Per the germline V gene, CDR1 is SNHLY and CDR2 is FYNNEI. With V trimmed by 6 bases and J by 4 bases, 3 bases remained unmatched. The CDR3 bases are TGTGCCAGCAGGCCGGGACTAGCGGGGTACAATGAGCAGTTCTTC. This encodes CASRPGLAGYNEQFF.

This clonotype was detected ten times or more. V usage is TRBV6-5 and J usage is TRBJ1-2, with TRBD1 matching over 7 bases. The V segment lost 6 bases and the J segment 8 bases; nucleotides outside the gene matches: 6. CDR1 is MNHEY and CDR2 is SVGAGI in the germline V gene. The CDR3 is 12 residues long. CDR3 sequence reads: CASSETGMGYTF. For the CDR3, the DNA is TGTGCCAGCAGCGAGACAGGGATGGGCTACACCTTC.

The chain is built from TRBV19 and TRBJ1-5, with TRBD1 matching over 10 bases. Per the germline V gene, CDR1 is LNHDA and CDR2 is SQIVND (reference sequence). This CDR3 spans 19 amino acids. V was clipped by 1 base and J by 5 bases; unmatched bases: 14. The DNA of the CDR3 is TGTGCCAGTAGTATAGCCGGACAGGGGGATGCTCTGCCCTATCAGCCCCAGCATTTT. It encodes CASSIAGQGDALPYQPQHF.

This clonotype appeared many times. The CDR3 coding sequence is TGCGCCAGCAGCTTGGAATCACGGGCGGGTCTAACGACTAACAATGAGCAGTTCTTC. It encodes CASSLESRAGLTTNNEQFF. The V gene is TRBV5-1, the J gene TRBJ2-1; weak D call: TRBD2 (5 bases). Per germline, CDR1 SGHRS and CDR2 YFSETQ. V was shortened by 0 bases and J by 5 bases, with 24 bases between the two germline ends. The CDR3 runs 19 residues.

Ten or more counts support this clonotype. The chain couples TRBV6-6 to TRBJ2-7, with D tentatively TRBD1 (6 bases). The V gene's germline CDR1 is MNHNY and CDR2 SVGAGI (reference sequence). V gave up 7 bases and J gave up 1 base, with 11 bases separating them. The CDR3 runs 13 residues. This CDR3 is CASTAQGSYEQYF. In DNA form, the CDR3 reads TGTGCCAGCACTGCACAGGGTTCCTACGAGCAGTACTTC.

In this sample, this clonotype turned up many times. The chain's CDR3 is CASSRLGGAIHGYTF. The CDR3 DNA reads TGTGCCAGCAGCCGCCTAGGAGGGGCTATTCATGGCTACACCTTC. The chain is built from TRBV11-2 and TRBJ1-2, with D perhaps TRBD1 (5 bases). V was pared by 5 bases and J by 6 bases, with 19 bases between. Germline-derived CDR1 and CDR2 are SGHAT and FQNNGV. This CDR3 region has 15 residues.

This clonotype was seen many times. The gene calls are TRBV5-1 and TRBJ2-7; weak D call: TRBD2 (6 bases). Germline V lookup: CDR1 SGHRS, CDR2 YFSETQ. The CDR3 is 15 amino acids. V lost 3 bases and J 3 bases, leaving 16 bases between the germline ends. CDR3 DNA: TGCGCCAGCAGCTCTCAGGTGGGGGGAAACTACGAGCAGTACTTC. Its translation is CASSSQVGGNYEQYF.

This clonotype has a count of ten or more. The chain links TRBV6-5 to TRBJ1-1; D might be TRBD1 (5 bases). The V gene lost 0 bases and the J gene lost 0 bases, with 11 bases spanning the gap. Germline CDR1 reads MNHEY; CDR2 reads SVGAGI. This CDR3 contains 16 residues. CDR3 in amino acids: CASSYSRTQMNTEAFF. The CDR3 DNA sequence: TGTGCCAGCAGTTACTCAAGGACACAAATGAACACTGAAGCTTTCTTT.